This record concerns one TCR beta chain sequence. The sample originates from a study of shared clonotypes between healthy human individuals. Study in general: There were three CD4 naive, three CD4 memory, two CD8 naive and one CD8 memory plates per donor.

Assay used: immunoSEQ multiplex PCR; TCRdb lists only in-frame clones, some missing. The repertoire holds 2 million or so clones, with 85% to 95% as singletons. Losses at the gene ends were 7 bases for V and 5 bases for J; bases not matched to a gene: 4. Germline V gives CDR1 SQVTM, CDR2 ANQGSEA. The CDR3 is 12 amino acids. The TCR comes from a man aged 18 to 30 in good health. Material: naive CD4+ T cells sorted from blood. As for subset: CD45RA+ positively selected. The chain combines TRBV29-1 with TRBJ1-5, with 8 bases lining up with TRBD1. CDR3 amino acids: CSAVQGDQPQHF. CDR3 DNA sequence: TGCAGCGCTGTACAGGGGGATCAGCCCCAGCATTTT.